Listed here are 14 T cell receptor beta chains from one sample, sequenced in a study of molecular identifiers for immune sequencing clone quantification. TCRdb used MiXCR to reprocess the PCR reads, holding one entry per CDR3 protein. The table shows about half a million distinct CDR3 sequences, with over 20% occurring only once. Material: naive CD8+ T cells from blood, with Jurkat cell RNA spiked in. Subset given: FACS-sorted CD8+CD4-CCR7+CD45RA+ naive T cells. These receptors were obtained from a human donor in good health. Some libraries in this study had Jurkat cell RNA spiked in.

V usage is TRBV7-9 and J usage is TRBJ2-6, with D tentatively TRBD1 or TRBD2 (6 bases each). The CDR3 is 20 residues long. The germline V gene has CDR1 SEHNR and CDR2 FQNEAQ (reference sequence). V dropped 5 bases and J dropped 3 bases, with 26 bases sitting between them. The CDR3 spells CASSRMTQGGWAVGANVLTF. The CDR3 DNA is TGTGCCAGCAGCCGAATGACACAGGGAGGATGGGCTGTTGGGGCCAACGTCCTGACTTTC.

The chain joins TRBV23-1 to TRBJ2-1; D unresolved. TRBV23-1 qualifies as an ORF whose function is uncertain. V was pared by 1 base and J by 3 bases, with 13 bases between. This CDR3 is 16 amino acids long. This CDR3 is CASSQFGRRRYNEQFF. In DNA form, the CDR3 reads TGCGCCAGCAGTCAATTCGGTCGGCGCCGCTACAATGAGCAGTTCTTC.

This clonotype was seen more than once but under ten times. The chain links TRBV7-8 to TRBJ1-2, with 8 bases lining up with TRBD1. V dropped 5 bases and J dropped 3; count of bases not matched to a gene: 11. This CDR3 spans 16 amino acids. Germline V gene sequence: CDR1 SGHVS, CDR2 FQNEAQ. In DNA, the CDR3 is TGTGCCAGCAGCGAAGACCAGGGGGCGGGTTACTATGGCTACACCTTC. This translates into CASSEDQGAGYYGYTF.

This clonotype appeared many times. The chain combines TRBV27 with TRBJ2-5; 12 positions match TRBD2. Germline V lookup: CDR1 MNHEY, CDR2 SMNVEV (reference sequence). V trimming: 4 bases; J trimming: 4 bases; junction bases outside the gene matches: 10. The CDR3 spans 17 residues. In DNA form, the CDR3 reads TGTGCCAGCAGTTACACTAGCGGGGGGCCTCCTGGAGAGACCCAGTACTTC. Amino acids: CASSYTSGGPPGETQYF.

Remarks on this clonotype: This clone may be a read error of a much larger clone one base away. This chain uses TRBV28 with TRBJ2-7, with D possibly called TRBD1 or TRBD2 (6 bases each). The germline V gene has CDR1 MDHEN and CDR2 SYDVKM. This CDR3 is built from 15 residues. Trimming took off 4 bases at V and 6 bases at J, with 19 bases between the two ends. DNA of the CDR3: TGTGCCAGCAGTTACGGTTTAACGGGGGCGGGCGAGCAGTACTTC. This translates into CASSYGLTGAGEQYF.

Ten or more counts support this clonotype. The V gene is TRBV28, the J gene TRBJ2-3; 12 bases fit TRBD1. CDR1 and CDR2 from the germline V gene are MDHEN and SYDVKM. V lost 5 bases and J lost 8; bases outside the gene matches: 11. The CDR3 length is 16 residues. CDR3 sequence: CASSEGTGGAIVTQYF. As DNA, the CDR3 is TGTGCCAGCAGTGAAGGGACAGGGGGCGCGATCGTTACGCAGTATTTT.

This clonotype was found many times. As DNA, the CDR3 is TGCAGCGTTGACTGGGACAGTCGCGGCGAGCAGTACTTC. This sequence encodes CSVDWDSRGEQYF. J is TRBJ2-7 and V is TRBV29-1; 7 positions match TRBD1. Germline V gives CDR1 SQVTM, CDR2 ANQGSEA. The J segment lost 6 bases and the V segment lost 3 bases, leaving 8 bases of the junction unmatched. This CDR3 contains 13 residues.

This clonotype was seen once. It may be a read error: a sequence one base away is much more abundant. This chain joins TRBV4-3 and TRBJ2-3; the D gene is possibly TRBD2 (5 bases). CDR1 LGHNA and CDR2 YSLEER come from the germline V gene. This CDR3 region has 15 residues. The CDR3 DNA follows: TGCCCCAGCAGCCAAGATTCTACGCGAGGGCATACGCAGTATTTT. Amino acids: CPSSQDSTRGHTQYF.

This chain joins TRBV2 and TRBJ1-2, with 10 bases fitting TRBD1. The CDR3 loop spans 16 amino acids. Looked up from germline, CDR1 is SNHLY and CDR2 is FYNNEI. The junction had 12 bases not matched to a gene; V was cut back by 5 bases and J by 6 bases. CDR3 region: CASSRPRQGALDGYTF. CDR3 nucleotide sequence: TGTGCCAGCAGTCGACCCCGACAGGGGGCGTTGGATGGCTACACCTTC.

With regard to this clonotype: A read error may explain this, as a much larger clone is one base away. The genes are TRBV27 and TRBJ1-3; maybe TRBD1 (5 bases). This CDR3 is built from 15 residues. Germline CDR1 is MNHEY and CDR2 is SMNVEV (reference sequence). The CDR3 loop is CASSPDRTSGTTIYF. The CDR3 DNA is TGTGCCAGCAGTCCCGACCGGACATCTGGAACCACCATATATTTT.

Comment on this clonotype: This sequence may be a read error, since a much larger clone differs from it by one base. The chain uses TRBV27 and TRBJ2-3, with TRBD2 matching over 14 bases. CDR3 size: 18 residues. Germline CDR1 MNHEY, CDR2 SMNVEV (reference sequence). Written as DNA, the CDR3 is TGTGCCAGCAGTCCCGGGACTAGCGGGAGTATCAACACAAATACGCAGTATTTT. Translation gives CASSPGTSGSINTNTQYF.

V usage is TRBV7-9 and J usage is TRBJ1-2; D remains ambiguous. Between the trimmed V and J ends, which lost 7 bases and 8 bases, there was a span of 17 bases. The germline V gene has CDR1 SEHNR and CDR2 FQNEAQ (reference sequence). The CDR3 has 13 amino acids. The CDR3 loop is CASTKVAYHGYTF. In DNA, the CDR3 is TGTGCCAGCACTAAAGTCGCATATCACGGCTACACCTTC. Looking up the rest from reference TRBV7-9 and TRBJ1-2 gives the full variable domain: DTGVSQNPRHKITKRGQNVTFRCDPISEHNRLYWYRQTLGQGPEFLTYFQNEAQLEKSRLLSDRFSAERPKGSFSTLEIQRTEQGDSAMYLCASTKVAYHGYTFGSGTRLTVV.

This clonotype was counted at least ten times. V usage is TRBV5-6 and J usage is TRBJ2-7; 8 bases fit TRBD1. CDR1 SGHDT and CDR2 YYEEEE come from the germline V gene. The ends lost 4 bases at V and 0 bases at J; junction bases unmatched: 12. The CDR3 covers 17 residues. The CDR3 DNA sequence: TGTGCCAGCAGCGCTCTGGGGGACAGGAGGGCCTCCTACGAGCAGTACTTC. This encodes CASSALGDRRASYEQYF.

There are many counts of this clonotype. The rearrangement links TRBV7-9 to TRBJ2-7, with D maybe TRBD2 (6 bases). With 2 bases removed from V and 4 bases from J, the gap between germline ends came to 15 bases. The CDR3 is made up of 15 amino acids. Germline V gives CDR1 SEHNR, CDR2 FQNEAQ (reference sequence). The CDR3 coding sequence is TGTGCCAGCAGCTTAATCCCGGCAGGGAGGTACGAGCAGTACTTC. Residues: CASSLIPAGRYEQYF.